This is a list of T cell receptor beta chains from one sample in a study of sequential checkpoint blockade in melanoma. Produced via immunoSEQ multiplex PCR; TCRdb's table is partial and in-frame only. The sample includes 10,000 to 15,000 clones, about 80% seen only once; the top ten take approximately 55%. Specimen: CD8+ T cells sorted from blood (inferred from file names), collected from a patient given nivolumab and ipilimumab in sequence. The receptors were sampled from a human donor with melanoma. CDR3s leave out the opening cysteine and the closing phenylalanine or tryptophan.

TRBJ2-2,TRBV19,AIEGITGELF
TRBJ2-7,TRBV11-1,ASSETGPYEQY
TRBJ1-4,TRBV5-4,ASSLDAWGEEQLF
TRBJ1-4,TRBV4-3,ASSQDPPNPNEKLF
TRBJ2-1,TRBV9,ASSVPRTGARDEQF
TRBJ1-2,TRBV28,ASSLRGTGGGNGYT
TRBJ2-6,TRBV25-1,ASSVRRNWTKSGQRLT
TRBJ2-7,TRBV4-3,ASSRGTPPYEQY
TRBJ1-3,TRBV4-3,ASSPRMAGNTIY
TRBJ2-1,TRBV4-2,ASSGGGSYNEQF
TRBJ2-1,TRBV5-1,ASSSPRLAGEGVDEQF
TRBJ2-1,TRBV27,ASSLSTAGGGNGQF
TRBJ2-7,TRBV28,ASSIGRGPYEQY
TRBJ1-6,TRBV4-3,ASSQESSYNSPLH
TRBJ2-3,TRBV2,ASSELYATPGDTQY
TRBJ1-2,TRBV7-9,ASSQTGGSYGYT
TRBJ2-7,TRBV4-3,ASSPDRVGEQY
TRBJ2-3,TRBV28,ASSVLTSGESTNTQY
TRBJ2-2,TRBV10-2,ASLNTGELF
TRBJ2-3,TRBV7-9,ASTPGQGVPDTQY
TRBJ1-1,TRBV4-1,ASSQEGTLMNTEAF
TRBJ2-1,TRBV12-1,ASSFGGYNEQF
TRBJ2-7,TRBV19,ASSIGQGIYEQY
TRBJ2-6,TRBV9,ASSVAQGTGANVLT
TRBJ1-5,TRBV28,ASGLLRPVINQPQH
TRBJ2-7,TRBV11-3,ASSTGGDYEQY
TRBJ2-3,TRBV10-3,AISVGTGITDTQY
TRBJ2-7,TRBV4-1,ASSQEERGTYEQY
TRBJ2-1,TRBV16,ASSQRLPEQF
TRBJ1-1,TRBV7-9,ASSQLGQNTEAF
TRBJ1-4,TRBV28,ASTPRQRSTNEKLF
TRBJ2-2,TRBV27,ASSTVDRVGTGELF
TRBJ2-7,TRBV28,ASSFGLQDMLYEQY
TRBJ2-1,TRBV11-3,ASSLMGRASYNEQF
TRBJ1-5,TRBV19,ASSIRGRDQPQH
TRBJ2-1,TRBV5-6,ASTTGISYNEQF
TRBJ2-7,TRBV7-9,ASSSAGGAYEQY
TRBJ1-1,TRBV19,ASTMRAGVDFEAF
TRBJ2-7,TRBV7-9,ASSLESEGDEQY
TRBJ1-5,TRBV5-1,ASSQSGRSNQPQH
TRBJ1-2,TRBV29-1,SVEGLTGVNYGYT
TRBJ2-1,TRBV19,ASSPQGSEQF
TRBJ1-5,TRBV2,ASSERTGVQPQH
TRBJ2-7,TRBV29-1,SVGDRGYEQY
TRBJ2-2,TRBV29-1,SSRGGDGELF
TRBJ1-2,TRBV11-2,ASTLSLGTEAYGYT
TRBJ2-7,TRBV11-2,ASSLDLRQELSYEQY
TRBJ2-3,TRBV5-5,ASSLRDRGYTDTQY
TRBJ2-3,TRBV4-3,ASSPLGVVSGDADTQY
TRBJ2-4,TRBV4-3,ASSLYDRNIQY
TRBJ1-2,TRBV29-1,SVVQGANYGYT
TRBJ1-1,TRBV11-2,AIKESRGTEAF
TRBJ2-1,TRBV19,ASSMSGTSGYNEQF
TRBJ1-6,TRBV27,ASSLRQGGYNSPLH
TRBJ2-2,TRBV4-3,ASSQEANIQGVYTGELF
TRBJ2-3,TRBV6-4,ASSDSTQGGDTQY
TRBJ1-2,TRBV9,ASSVGGQGGYGYT
TRBJ1-6,TRBV2,ASTERRGGGYNSPLH
TRBJ1-2,TRBV28,ASSLLKWQGYT